This is a list of T cell receptor beta chains from one sample in a study of identical twins. One entry per CDR3 protein, called by TCRdb with MiXCR from the 5' RACE reads. The sample carries 200,000 to 250,000 distinct CDR3 sequences, around 7.6% recorded once. The data were also submitted as part of a second study, on yellow fever vaccine responses in identical twins.

Sequencing input: CD8+ T cells sorted from blood. The origin of the receptors is a woman between 18 and 30 years old in good health. Both conserved end residues are part of each CDR3. A D gene is named only where the DNA matches it firmly. The listing skips clone size in some rows; elsewhere it reads once, few, many or a size class.

size	V	J	D	length	CDR3	DNA
NA	TRBV6-1	TRBJ2-3	TRBD1	14	CASRPQGATDTQYF	TGTGCCAGCAGGCCGCAGGGGGCCACAGATACGCAGTATTTT
NA	TRBV9	TRBJ2-1	TRBD2	15	CASSVASSGNNEQFF	TGTGCCAGCAGCGTAGCGTCTAGCGGGAACAATGAGCAGTTCTTC
few	TRBV6-5	TRBJ1-1	NA	14	CASSYSNENTEAFF	TGTGCCAGCAGTTACTCAAATGAGAACACTGAAGCTTTCTTT
few	TRBV3-1	TRBJ2-2	NA	14	CASSEGPGTGELFF	TGTGCCAGCAGCGAGGGCCCAGGCACCGGGGAGCTGTTTTTT
few	TRBV28	TRBJ2-1	NA	13	CASSLGLQNEQFF	TGTGCCAGCAGTTTAGGACTCCAGAATGAGCAGTTCTTC
many	TRBV24-1	TRBJ2-1	TRBD2	19	CATSDGTSGRTRMENEQFF	TGTGCCACCAGTGATGGGACTAGCGGGAGGACGAGAATGGAGAATGAGCAGTTCTTC
many	TRBV5-6	TRBJ2-2	NA	14	CASSSGRYSGELFF	TGTGCCAGCAGCTCAGGCAGGTATTCCGGGGAGCTGTTTTTT
NA	TRBV5-5	TRBJ2-1	NA	12	CAMGPGDREQFF	TGTGCCATGGGCCCCGGGGACCGAGAGCAGTTCTTC
few	TRBV7-9	TRBJ2-6	NA	15	CASSLKFSGANVLTF	TGTGCCAGCAGCTTAAAATTCTCTGGGGCCAACGTCCTGACTTTC
NA	TRBV15	TRBJ1-1	NA	14	CATSRGSRDTEAFF	TGTGCCACCAGCAGAGGCTCTCGGGACACTGAAGCTTTCTTT
medium-sized	TRBV20-1	TRBJ2-1	TRBD2	14	CSGSGGADYNEQFF	TGCAGCGGTAGCGGGGGGGCGGATTACAATGAGCAGTTCTTC
NA	TRBV2	TRBJ2-3	NA	11	CASRTPTSVYF	TGTGCCAGTCGGACCCCCACATCGGTGTATTTT
few	TRBV7-8	TRBJ1-5	TRBD1	17	CASSSPAGTGSNQPQHF	TGTGCCAGCAGCTCCCCGGCTGGGACAGGGAGCAATCAGCCCCAGCATTTT
many	TRBV12-3/TRBV12-4	TRBJ1-2	NA	13	CASSFSQGYGYTF	TGTGCCAGCAGTTTTTCTCAGGGATATGGCTACACCTTC
NA	TRBV20-1	TRBJ2-3	TRBD2	16	CSAEPGTSGGRDTQYF	TGCAGTGCTGAGCCCGGGACTAGCGGGGGCAGAGATACGCAGTATTTT
many	TRBV10-3	TRBJ1-1	NA	13	CAISEWTGTEAFF	TGTGCCATCAGTGAGTGGACGGGGACTGAAGCTTTCTTT
NA	TRBV6-5	TRBJ1-6	NA	14	CASSYWQPDSPLHF	TGTGCCAGCAGTTACTGGCAGCCGGATTCACCCCTCCACTTT
NA	TRBV7-8	TRBJ2-5	NA	13	CASSLTGSETQYF	TGTGCCAGCAGCTTAACGGGCTCCGAGACCCAGTACTTC
few	TRBV27	TRBJ2-1	NA	15	CASSLWLGKNNEQFF	TGTGCCAGCAGTTTGTGGCTAGGCAAAAACAATGAGCAGTTCTTC
many	TRBV4-1	TRBJ2-5	NA	15	CASSPSVRGEETQYF	TGCGCCAGCAGCCCCTCCGTCCGGGGAGAAGAGACCCAGTACTTC
few	TRBV5-5	TRBJ2-1	NA	15	CASSWTTSSYNEQFF	TGTGCCAGCAGCTGGACTACGAGCTCCTACAATGAGCAGTTCTTC
few	TRBV20-1	TRBJ1-1	NA	13	CSAGTAVGTEAFF	TGCAGTGCTGGGACGGCTGTCGGCACTGAAGCTTTCTTT
few	TRBV4-1	TRBJ2-1	NA	16	CASSHAYSSSYNEQFF	TGCGCCAGCAGCCATGCTTACTCGAGCTCCTACAATGAGCAGTTCTTC
NA	TRBV7-9	TRBJ1-1	NA	13	CASRRNKNTEAFF	TGTGCCAGCAGACGAAACAAGAACACTGAAGCTTTCTTT
many	TRBV27	TRBJ1-1	NA	15	CASSRRGGGGTEAFF	TGTGCCAGCAGCCGCCGCGGCGGGGGGGGCACTGAAGCTTTCTTT
few	TRBV6-1	TRBJ1-5	NA	15	CASREGTASNQPQHF	TGTGCCAGCAGGGAGGGTACGGCAAGCAATCAGCCCCAGCATTTT
many	TRBV4-1	TRBJ1-5	NA	15	CASSIHRESNQPQHF	TGCGCCAGCAGCATACACAGGGAAAGCAATCAGCCCCAGCATTTT
NA	TRBV6-1	TRBJ2-3	NA	18	CASSEAPWTPQSTDTQYF	TGTGCCAGCAGTGAAGCGCCGTGGACCCCACAGTCCACAGATACGCAGTATTTT
many	TRBV4-1	TRBJ2-3	TRBD2	18	CASSQDGRGRGGVDTQYF	TGCGCCAGCAGCCAAGACGGCCGGGGGCGGGGGGGCGTAGATACGCAGTATTTT
many	TRBV7-8	TRBJ2-1	TRBD2	17	CASSLDLAGGLYNEQFF	TGTGCCAGCAGCTTAGACCTAGCGGGGGGGCTTTACAATGAGCAGTTCTTC
many	TRBV13	TRBJ2-1	TRBD2	22	CASSLTILVDRSLAGGIDEQFF	TGTGCCAGCAGCCTAACTATCTTGGTGGACAGGAGTCTAGCGGGAGGGATCGATGAGCAGTTCTTC
few	TRBV27	TRBJ2-7	NA	15	CASSLYWGETYEQYF	TGTGCCAGCAGTTTATATTGGGGGGAAACCTACGAGCAGTACTTC
many	TRBV28	TRBJ2-5	NA	14	CASSHRVDQETQYF	TGTGCCAGCAGCCACAGGGTTGACCAAGAGACCCAGTACTTC
few	TRBV6-5	TRBJ2-2	TRBD2	16	CASSYELAGASGELFF	TGTGCCAGCAGTTACGAGCTAGCGGGAGCATCCGGGGAGCTGTTTTTT
NA	TRBV6-1	TRBJ2-1	TRBD2	15	CASSPHQTSGPEQFF	TGTGCCAGCAGTCCCCACCAGACTAGCGGGCCTGAGCAGTTCTTC
NA	TRBV5-6	TRBJ2-3	TRBD2	16	CASSFVPGTNLDTQYF	TGTGCCAGCAGCTTTGTCCCCGGGACTAACCTTGATACGCAGTATTTT
few	TRBV14	TRBJ2-1	NA	14	CASSQERFYNEQFF	TGTGCCAGCAGCCAAGAGCGCTTTTACAATGAGCAGTTCTTC
NA	TRBV7-7	TRBJ2-1	NA	13	CASSFGQGDEQFF	TGTGCCAGCAGCTTCGGGCAGGGTGATGAGCAGTTCTTC
few	TRBV7-9	TRBJ2-7	NA	16	CASSSPRTETGYEQYF	TGTGCCAGCAGCTCGCCCCGGACAGAAACTGGCTACGAGCAGTACTTC
many	TRBV7-9	TRBJ2-1	NA	13	CASSQQGNNEQFF	TGTGCCAGCAGCCAACAGGGAAACAATGAGCAGTTCTTC
NA	TRBV7-9	TRBJ2-1	NA	14	CASSLGGRHNEQFF	TGTGCCAGCAGCTTAGGGGGGCGCCACAATGAGCAGTTCTTC
few	TRBV5-1	TRBJ2-1	TRBD1	15	CASSSRQGVHHEQFF	TGCGCCAGCAGCTCGAGACAGGGGGTTCACCATGAGCAGTTCTTC
few	TRBV20-1	TRBJ1-5	NA	12	CSARDWNQPQHF	TGCAGTGCTAGAGATTGGAATCAGCCCCAGCATTTT
few	TRBV28	TRBJ2-3	TRBD2	19	CASSLIGGIAGPGADTQYF	TGTGCCAGCAGTTTAATCGGGGGGATAGCGGGGCCAGGGGCAGATACGCAGTATTTT
few	TRBV12-3/TRBV12-4	TRBJ2-5	NA	15	CASSFNSQYQETQYF	TGTGCCAGCAGTTTCAACTCCCAGTACCAAGAGACCCAGTACTTC
many	TRBV28	TRBJ2-1	TRBD1	17	CASSPQTGIGSYNEQFF	TGTGCCAGCAGTCCCCAGACAGGGATCGGCTCCTACAATGAGCAGTTCTTC
NA	TRBV3-1	TRBJ2-5	TRBD2	16	CASSQGGLAAQETQYF	TGTGCCAGCAGCCAAGGGGGACTAGCGGCACAAGAGACCCAGTACTTC
many	TRBV6-1	TRBJ2-2	NA	14	CASKGLPDTGELFF	TGTGCCAGCAAAGGCCTCCCGGACACCGGGGAGCTGTTTTTT
few	TRBV27	TRBJ2-3	TRBD2	15	CASSPSSGSSDTQYF	TGTGCCAGCAGTCCCTCCAGCGGGAGTTCAGATACGCAGTATTTT
few	TRBV28	TRBJ2-5	NA	14	CASKNWGAGETQYF	TGTGCCAGCAAGAATTGGGGGGCAGGAGAGACCCAGTACTTC
NA	TRBV7-8	TRBJ2-5	NA	17	CASSLVGHTDYQETQYF	TGTGCCAGCAGCTTAGTAGGCCACACCGACTACCAAGAGACCCAGTACTTC
many	TRBV6-5	TRBJ1-1	NA	13	CASSSGRYTEAFF	TGTGCCAGCAGTTCGGGACGGTACACTGAAGCTTTCTTT
few	TRBV29-1	TRBJ2-3	NA	16	CSVEGGGIAPTDTQYF	TGCAGCGTTGAAGGAGGGGGGATAGCGCCCACAGATACGCAGTATTTT
many	TRBV5-1	TRBJ2-3	NA	16	CASSSNRDSSTDTQYF	TGCGCCAGCAGCTCCAACCGGGACTCTAGCACAGATACGCAGTATTTT
few	TRBV4-1	TRBJ1-1	NA	14	CASSQANMNTEAFF	TGCGCCAGCAGCCAAGCAAACATGAACACTGAAGCTTTCTTT